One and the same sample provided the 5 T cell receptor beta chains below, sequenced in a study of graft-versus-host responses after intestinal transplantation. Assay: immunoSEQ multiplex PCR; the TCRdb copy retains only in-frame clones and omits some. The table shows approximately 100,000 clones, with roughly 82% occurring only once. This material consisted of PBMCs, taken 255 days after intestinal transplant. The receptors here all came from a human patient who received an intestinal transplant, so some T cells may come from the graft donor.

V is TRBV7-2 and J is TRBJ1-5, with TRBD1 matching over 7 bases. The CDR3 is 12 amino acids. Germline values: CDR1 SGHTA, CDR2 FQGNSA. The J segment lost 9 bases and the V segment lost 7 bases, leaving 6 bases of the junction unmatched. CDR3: CASTTQGGPQHF. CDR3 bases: TGTGCCAGCACTACTCAGGGGGGGCCCCAGCATTTT.

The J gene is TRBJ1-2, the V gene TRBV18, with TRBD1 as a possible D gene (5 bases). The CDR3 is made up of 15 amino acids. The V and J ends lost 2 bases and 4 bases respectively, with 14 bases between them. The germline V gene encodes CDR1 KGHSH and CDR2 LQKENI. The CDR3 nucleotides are TGTGCCAGCTCACCAGAGCAGAGGGGCAGCTATGGCTACACCTTC. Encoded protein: CASSPEQRGSYGYTF. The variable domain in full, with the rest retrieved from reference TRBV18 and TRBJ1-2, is NAGVMQNPRHLVRRRGQEARLRCSPMKGHSHVYWYRQLPEEGLKFMVYLQKENIIDESGMPKERFSAEFPKEGPSILRIQQVVRGDSAAYFCASSPEQRGSYGYTFGSGTRLTVV.

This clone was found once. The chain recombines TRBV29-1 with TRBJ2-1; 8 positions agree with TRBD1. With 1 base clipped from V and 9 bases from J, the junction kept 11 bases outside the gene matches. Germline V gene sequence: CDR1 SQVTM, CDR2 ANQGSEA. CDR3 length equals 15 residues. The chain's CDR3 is CSVEVNRDRSGEQFF. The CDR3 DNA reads TGCAGCGTTGAAGTAAACCGGGACAGGTCAGGTGAGCAGTTCTTC.

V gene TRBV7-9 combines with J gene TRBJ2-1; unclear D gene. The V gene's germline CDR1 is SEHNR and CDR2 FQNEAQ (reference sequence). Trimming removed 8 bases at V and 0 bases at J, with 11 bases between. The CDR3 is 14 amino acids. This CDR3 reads CASARLSSYNEQFF. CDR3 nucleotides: TGTGCCAGCGCCAGACTCAGCTCCTACAATGAGCAGTTCTTC.

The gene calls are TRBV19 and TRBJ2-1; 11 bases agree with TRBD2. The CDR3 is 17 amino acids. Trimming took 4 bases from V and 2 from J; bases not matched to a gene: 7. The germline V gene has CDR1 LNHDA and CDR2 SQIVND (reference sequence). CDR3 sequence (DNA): TGTGCCAGTAGTACAGTATTAGCGGGAGGGCCCTACAATGAGCAGTTCTTC. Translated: CASSTVLAGGPYNEQFF.